This is a list of T cell receptor beta chains from one sample in a study of T cell responses to AZD1222 COVID-19 vaccine. The assay was immunoSEQ multiplex PCR, and TCRdb's table has in-frame clones only and misses some. The sample lists approximately 150,000 clones, around 89% occurring once. Sequences were derived from peripheral blood, sampled on day 0 of MenACWY control vaccination. These receptors were obtained from an adult in good health. Each CDR3 is given with its conserved first and last residue. The order of the fields is D gene, clone size, J gene, V gene, CDR3 DNA, CDR3 protein. A D gene is named only where the DNA matches it firmly. Expanded clones are given a class, and other clones once, few, many or no size at all.

TRBD1,.,TRBJ1-1,TRBV5-4,TGTGCCAGCAGCTGGATGGACAGGTTGAACACTGAAGCTTTCTTT,CASSWMDRLNTEAFF
.,few,TRBJ2-5,TRBV4-3,TGCGCCAGCAGCCAAAACCCCACAGAGACCCAGTACTTC,CASSQNPTETQYF
.,.,TRBJ1-2,TRBV11-3,TGTGCCAGCACCCTCGGGGGGTCGAACTATGGCTACACCTTC,CASTLGGSNYGYTF
.,.,TRBJ2-5,TRBV5-4,TGTGCCAGCAGCTTGGTGCGAGGGGAGCAAGAGACCCAGTACTTC,CASSLVRGEQETQYF
.,.,TRBJ1-4,TRBV4-3,TGCGCCAGCAGCCAATTGGCAGGGGCAAAGTTGCGAGGTGAAAAACTGTTTTTT,CASSQLAGAKLRGEKLFF
TRBD1,.,TRBJ1-3,TRBV6-6,TGTGCCAGCAGGCGGACAGGGGATCGTGGAAACACCATATATTTT,CASRRTGDRGNTIYF
.,.,TRBJ2-2,TRBV3-1/TRBV3-2,TGTGCCAGCAGTCCTAGGGGAGTCGACGGGGAGCTGTTTTTT,CASSPRGVDGELFF
.,.,TRBJ1-1,TRBV29-1,TGCAGCGTTGAATGGGTGAACACTGAAGCTTTCTTT,CSVEWVNTEAFF
.,.,TRBJ1-1,TRBV29-1,TGCAGCGTTGCCTACACTGAAGCTTTCTTT,CSVAYTEAFF
.,.,TRBJ2-1,TRBV11-2,TGTGCCAGCAGCTTAGGGGTCAGAACCTACAATGAGCAGTTCTTC,CASSLGVRTYNEQFF
TRBD2,once,TRBJ2-2,TRBV28,TGTGCCAGCAGTTGGGAGGGGACCGGGGAGCTGTTTTTT,CASSWEGTGELFF
.,once,TRBJ2-3,TRBV4-3,TGCGCCAGCAGCCAAGATAGGGCGCAGGGGTGGACGCAGTATTTT,CASSQDRAQGWTQYF
.,.,TRBJ2-5,TRBV7-2,TGTGCCAGCAGCCCGCGAGGGTCGTACCAAGAGACCCAGTACTTC,CASSPRGSYQETQYF
.,.,TRBJ2-1,TRBV5-1,TGCGCCAGCAGCTTAGACGAGGTAACGAATGAGCAGTTCTTC,CASSLDEVTNEQFF
TRBD1,.,TRBJ1-1,TRBV7-3,TGTGCCAGCAGCTGGGGACAGGGTAACACTGAAGCTTTCTTT,CASSWGQGNTEAFF
.,.,TRBJ2-3,TRBV4-3,TGCGCCAGCAGCCAAGAGGCTGGCAACTACGCAGATACGCAGTATTTT,CASSQEAGNYADTQYF